This T cell receptor (beta chain) was sequenced for a study of cytomegalovirus exposure and HLA in healthy donors (TCRdb year 2017). Context from the whole study: According to a later analysis, one platform produced both the 110 or so validation repertoires and the 620 or so repertoires of the first cohort. The study aimed to test whether cataloging public T cell receptors could reveal signatures of past pathogen exposure. A separate validation cohort of 100 to 150 different subjects was used in addition to the 666-subject first cohort. To predict cytomegalovirus infection status, the study combined high-throughput TCR immunosequencing, statistical association of individual TCRs with disease status, and machine learning.

CDR1 is given as SGDLS and CDR2 as YYNGEE, both from the germline V gene. The CDR3 runs 13 amino acids, cysteine and phenylalanine included. Kept here is only the CDR3 DNA, which spans 39 bases and is read in frame from base 1. Trimming removed 3 bases from V and 2 bases from J, leaving 8 bases between the germline ends. Points the paper makes about the study in general: It was suggested by the authors that the approach could potentially be generalized to other disease states and immunological phenotypes. In a later analysis, TCRs clustered in the first cohort were found to also tend to co-occur in the 120 or so validation repertoires, with approximately 95% of cluster scores above 0. A later analysis lacked HLA typing for the validation cohort, so it scored co-occurrence in that cohort across all 110 or so repertoires. The study gave a list of around 170 TCR beta chains associated with cytomegalovirus. Cytomegalovirus status was reported to be diagnosed by the classifier with high specificity and sensitivity in both the original and validation cohorts. In vitro tests confirmed that a few of the cytomegalovirus-associated TCR beta chains recognize cytomegalovirus antigens. Most TCR sequences were seen in very few donors, while some public TCRs were found in many individuals.

Library method: the immunoSEQ multiplex PCR assay. Per the authors' processing: A statistical classification framework was built for diagnosing cytomegalovirus status from the catalog of TCR beta chain sequences. The table was pulled from immuneACCESS by TCRdb, which kept in-frame rearrangements only. Such tables lose some clones; where checked, under half of the loss comes from unresolved V genes, and the rest has no known cause. For V, J and clone size, that table is used; D and trimming come from the DNA. A total of approximately 200,000 clones appear in this sample, around 80% of them only once. The ten largest clones represent about an eighth of the sample. With respect to this clone: Its antigen target is currently unknown. Base qualities are not at hand, and no much larger clone is one base apart.

Separate from the approximately 670-subject first cohort, the validation cohort of some 130 subjects was the group to which the donors belonged. The TCR sequence derives from a woman in her twenties or thirties in good health and CMV-seropositive. Sequenced sample: PBMCs. The sequence joins TRBV9 to TRBJ2-5; the D gene lacks a confident call. The bases read TGTGCCAGCAGCGCCCGCGTGCAAGAGACCCAGTACTTC. The encoded protein is CASSARVQETQYF.